This is a list of T cell receptor beta chains from one sample in a study of blood T cell repertoires in COVID-19. Data came from immunoSEQ multiplex PCR; TCRdb stores just in-frame clones and leaves some out. In the table there are 140,000 or so clones, roughly 80% of which are singletons. The sequenced sample was peripheral blood. These receptors all stem from a woman in her 70s with COVID-19, enrolled during active disease. CDR3s include the opening cysteine and the closing phenylalanine or tryptophan. D genes are given only for firm matches. Only some rows state a clone size, as once, few, many or a class for expanded clones.

clone_size d_call j_call v_call cdr3_aa cdr3_nt
NA NA TRBJ2-1 TRBV7-3 CASSLTRAADEQFF TGTGCCAGCAGCTTGACTAGGGCCGCCGATGAGCAGTTCTTC
NA NA TRBJ2-7 TRBV5-8 CASSLGNRASEQYF TGTGCCAGCAGCTTGGGCAACAGGGCGAGCGAGCAGTACTTC
NA NA TRBJ1-3 TRBV4-1 CASSPRGHRAEGNTIYF TGCGCCAGCAGCCCCCGCGGGCACAGGGCTGAAGGAAACACCATATATTTT
NA TRBD1 TRBJ1-3 TRBV5-6 CATTAWWDRGSSGNTIYF TGTGCCACCACAGCTTGGTGGGACAGGGGTTCCTCTGGAAACACCATATATTTT
once TRBD1 TRBJ2-7 TRBV10-1 CASSGQGGTGSSYEQYF TGCGCCAGCAGTGGGCAGGGGGGGACAGGGAGCTCCTACGAGCAGTACTTC
NA TRBD1 TRBJ2-6 TRBV7-9 CASSLSGQGFGANVLTF TGTGCCAGCAGCTTATCCGGACAGGGGTTTGGGGCCAACGTCCTGACTTTC
once NA TRBJ2-4 TRBV5-6 CASSRLVDTQYF TGTGCCAGCAGCCGATTGGTGGACACCCAGTACTTC
NA NA TRBJ2-7 TRBV5-6 CASSLRGGLPYEQYF TGTGCCAGCAGCTTGCGTGGAGGACTACCCTACGAGCAGTACTTC
NA TRBD1 TRBJ2-3 TRBV7-3 CASSLISGGPTDTQYF TGTGCCAGCAGCTTAATTTCAGGGGGTCCCACAGATACGCAGTATTTT
NA TRBD2 TRBJ2-3 TRBV2 CASRPSGVRTDTQYF TGTGCCAGCAGGCCTAGCGGGGTCCGCACAGATACGCAGTATTTT
once TRBD1 TRBJ1-5 TRBV3-1/TRBV3-2 CASSQGQSNQPQHF TGTGCCAGCAGCCAGGGACAGAGCAATCAGCCCCAGCATTTT
NA TRBD1 TRBJ2-7 TRBV2 CASHGRGLSSYEQYF TGTGCCAGCCACGGAAGGGGGCTCAGCTCCTACGAGCAGTACTTC
NA TRBD1 TRBJ2-7 TRBV19 CATSDRARSYEQYF TGTGCCACCTCCGACAGGGCCCGCTCCTACGAGCAGTACTTC
NA NA TRBJ2-1 TRBV5-4 CASSTEGGGIDEQFF TGTGCCAGCAGCACCGAGGGTGGCGGGATCGATGAGCAGTTCTTC
NA NA TRBJ1-5 TRBV28 CATWAAGSNQPQHF TGTGCCACCTGGGCCGCAGGGAGCAATCAGCCCCAGCATTTT
NA TRBD1 TRBJ1-1 TRBV19 CASSIGTGGWTEAFF TGTGCCAGTAGTATCGGGACAGGAGGGTGGACTGAAGCTTTCTTT
NA NA TRBJ1-3 TRBV28 CASSLVDRFRDGNTIYF TGTGCCAGCAGTTTAGTGGACAGATTCAGAGATGGAAACACCATATATTTT
few NA TRBJ1-1 TRBV20-1 CSNIDTLQAFF TGCAGTAATATAGACACCCTGCAAGCTTTCTTT
NA NA TRBJ1-4 TRBV2 CASRESITTNEKLFF TGTGCCAGCAGAGAGAGCATCACAACTAATGAAAAACTGTTTTTT
NA TRBD1 TRBJ1-5 TRBV30 CAWSRDSNQPQHF TGTGCCTGGAGTAGGGACAGTAATCAGCCCCAGCATTTT
NA NA TRBJ1-2 TRBV30 CAWSPTGLGGYTF TGTGCCTGGAGTCCCACAGGGCTGGGGGGCTACACCTTC
once TRBD1 TRBJ1-2 TRBV5-4 CASSLGTGGVGGYTF TGTGCCAGCAGCTTAGGGACAGGGGGCGTTGGTGGCTACACCTTC
NA NA TRBJ1-1 TRBV6-5 CASSYSGGPAFF TGTGCCAGCAGTTACTCGGGAGGGCCAGCTTTCTTT
NA NA TRBJ1-3 TRBV30 CAWQTGNTIYF TGTGCCTGGCAGACTGGAAACACCATATATTTT
NA NA TRBJ1-5 TRBV10-3 CAIQDSGNQPQHF TGTGCCATCCAGGACAGTGGCAATCAGCCCCAGCATTTT
once NA TRBJ1-1 TRBV28 CASSGGDTEAFF TGTGCCAGCAGTGGAGGGGACACTGAAGCTTTCTTT
NA TRBD1 TRBJ1-4 TRBV7-9 CASSIGQGDNEKLFF TGTGCCAGCAGCATCGGACAGGGGGATAATGAAAAACTGTTTTTT
NA NA TRBJ1-1 TRBV27 CASSLRGGMNTEAFF TGTGCCAGCAGTTTACGTGGGGGGATGAACACTGAAGCTTTCTTT
NA TRBD1 TRBJ1-2 TRBV29-1 CSGEGANGYTF TGCAGCGGAGAGGGGGCTAATGGCTACACCTTC
NA NA TRBJ1-1 TRBV20-1 CSAGSSLGAFF TGCAGTGCCGGGTCATCTTTGGGAGCTTTCTTT
NA TRBD1 TRBJ1-2 TRBV6-5 CASSSRQGGGYTF TGTGCCAGCAGTTCACGACAGGGTGGGGGCTACACCTTC
NA NA TRBJ2-3 TRBV7-9 CASSLGGGITDTQYF TGCGCCAGCAGCTTAGGGGGGGGAATCACAGATACGCAGTATTTT
NA NA TRBJ2-7 TRBV30 CAWSGTSRYYEQYF TGTGCCTGGAGTGGAACTAGCCGATACTACGAGCAGTACTTC
NA NA TRBJ2-5 TRBV5-6 CASSLGAGANTETQYF TGTGCCAGCAGCTTGGGGGCGGGGGCGAATACAGAGACCCAGTACTTC
NA TRBD2 TRBJ2-3 TRBV7-2 CASSDSGGKDTQYF TGTGCCAGCAGCGACAGCGGGGGGAAAGATACGCAGTATTTT
NA NA TRBJ1-1 TRBV27 CASAWGRGQQNTEAFF TGTGCCAGCGCCTGGGGCAGGGGACAACAGAACACTGAAGCTTTCTTT
NA NA TRBJ2-7 TRBV19 CASSPQGLSYEQYF TGTGCCAGTAGTCCGCAGGGTTTATCCTACGAGCAGTACTTC
NA TRBD1 TRBJ2-7 TRBV2 CASSAGTATTGRQYF TGTGCCAGCAGTGCCGGGACAGCAACTACCGGGCGGCAGTACTTC
NA NA TRBJ1-1 TRBV5-1 CASSTDSGGNTEAFF TGCGCCAGCAGCACCGACAGTGGCGGGAACACTGAAGCTTTCTTT
NA NA TRBJ1-1 TRBV18 CASSQDSGTEAFF TGTGCCAGCTCACAGGACTCGGGGACTGAAGCTTTCTTT
NA NA TRBJ1-1 TRBV7-9 CASSLAGGLNTEAFF TGTGCCAGCAGCTTAGCCGGAGGGTTGAACACTGAAGCTTTCTTT
NA TRBD2 TRBJ2-3 TRBV15 CATSRDQRGGTDTQYF TGTGCCACCAGCAGAGATCAGCGGGGGGGAACAGATACGCAGTATTTT
NA TRBD2 TRBJ2-1 TRBV6-2/TRBV6-3 CASSPRGGPYNEQFF TGTGCCAGCAGTCCCCGCGGGGGGCCCTACAATGAGCAGTTCTTC
NA NA TRBJ1-5 TRBV30 CAWSHRGGLHHF TGTGCCTGGAGTCATCGGGGGGGACTCCACCATTTT
NA NA TRBJ2-3 TRBV20-1 CSASTGKDTQYF TGCAGTGCTAGTACGGGAAAAGATACGCAGTATTTT
few TRBD1 TRBJ1-2 TRBV4-2 CASSQVGRGNPNYGYTF TGTGCCAGCAGCCAAGTAGGCAGGGGGAACCCTAACTATGGCTACACCTTC
NA TRBD1 TRBJ2-7 TRBV6-1 CASSETGFPVGQYF TGTGCCAGCAGTGAGACAGGGTTCCCTGTCGGGCAGTACTTC
once TRBD2 TRBJ2-5 TRBV4-2 CASSQGTSGAQETQYF TGTGCCAGCAGCCAAGGGACTAGCGGGGCCCAAGAGACCCAGTACTTC
NA TRBD1 TRBJ1-6 TRBV10-3 CAIRVGGADSPLHF TGTGCCATCAGAGTAGGGGGCGCGGATTCACCCCTCCACTTT
few NA TRBJ1-1 TRBV7-2 CASSLVTLNTEAFF TGTGCCAGCAGCTTAGTGACACTGAACACTGAAGCTTTCTTT
NA TRBD1 TRBJ1-1 TRBV28 CASSFPGGNTEAFF TGTGCCAGCAGTTTCCCAGGGGGTAACACTGAAGCTTTCTTT
many NA TRBJ1-2 TRBV7-9 CASSPESNYGYTF TGTGCCAGCAGCCCAGAATCTAACTATGGCTACACCTTC
NA NA TRBJ1-2 TRBV5-1 CASSPLGLGYTF TGCGCCAGCAGCCCCTTGGGCCTGGGCTACACCTTC
NA NA TRBJ1-5 TRBV30 CAWATEGNQPQHF TGTGCCTGGGCCACGGAGGGAAATCAGCCCCAGCATTTT
NA TRBD1 TRBJ1-2 TRBV6-5 CASRYPGQRYGYTF TGTGCCAGCAGGTACCCGGGACAGCGCTATGGCTACACCTTC